Below, 15 T cell receptor beta chains from the same sample are listed, as sequenced in a study of human T cells and chemical hapten exposure. TCRdb independently ran MiXCR on the RACE reads; one entry per CDR3 protein. The sample lists some 71,000 distinct CDR3 sequences, approximately 10% occurring once. Regarding time point: patch test 2, 6 weeks after DPC sensitization. The treatment is: therapeutic diphenylcyclopropenone sensitization with weekly scalp DPC. The sequenced sample was whole blood, obtained in connection with sensitization to the hapten diphenylcyclopropenone (DPC). The receptors come from a woman aged 45-59 years with alopecia areata. Some clones in this sample may be carry-over from other donors' samples.

The chain uses TRBV6-5 and TRBJ2-1; 11 nucleotides agree with TRBD2. The CDR3 is made up of 16 amino acids. Trimming removed 2 bases from V and 3 bases from J; junction bases left unmatched: 3. Germline-derived CDR1 and CDR2 are MNHEY and SVGAGI. The CDR3 loop reads CASSYHLAGGYNEQFF. The CDR3 bases are TGTGCCAGCAGTTACCATCTAGCGGGAGGCTACAATGAGCAGTTCTTC.

This clonotype was seen many times. This chain uses TRBV2 with TRBJ2-6; D ambiguous. The germline CDR1 and CDR2 sequences are SNHLY and FYNNEI. CDR3 length equals 15 residues. V shed 7 bases and J shed 0 bases, with 10 bases lying between them. Written as DNA, the CDR3 is TGTGCCAGCACTACCGACGGCTCTGGGGCCAACGTCCTGACTTTC. This sequence encodes CASTTDGSGANVLTF.

This clonotype came up a few times. The chain employs TRBV24-1 and TRBJ2-2; D is unclear. The CDR3 length is 12 residues. Trimming took 9 bases from V and 3 from J, leaving 7 bases between them. Germline V gives CDR1 KGHDR, CDR2 SFDVKD. In DNA form, the CDR3 reads TGTGCCACCGGGATGGACACCGGGGAGCTGTTTTTT. Translation gives CATGMDTGELFF.

The CDR3 nucleotides are TGTGCCAGCAGCGCCAGCTTAAATAAGCAGTTCTTC. This translates into CASSASLNKQFF. The chain has TRBV11-2 and TRBJ2-1; D gene ambiguous. The length of the CDR3 is 12 residues. The germline V gene has CDR1 SGHAT and CDR2 FQNNGV. V gave up 5 bases and J gave up 11 bases, with 13 bases separating them.

This clonotype was seen more than once but under ten times. The rearrangement joins TRBV28 to TRBJ2-1; 10 bases map to TRBD1. The CDR3 totals 16 residues. From germline, CDR1 is MDHEN and CDR2 SYDVKM. After removal of 6 bases from V and 3 bases from J, the junction contained 8 bases not matched to a gene. The CDR3 region is CASSYLGTGVYNEQFF. Written as DNA, the CDR3 is TGTGCCAGCAGCTACCTCGGGACAGGGGTCTACAATGAGCAGTTCTTC. Drawing the rest from reference TRBV28 and TRBJ2-1, the complete variable domain is DVKVTQSSRYLVKRTGEKVFLECVQDMDHENMFWYRQDPGLGLRLIYFSYDVKMKEKGDIPEGYSVSREKKERFSLILESASTNQTSMYLCASSYLGTGVYNEQFFGPGTRLTVL.

This clonotype was observed at least ten times. V usage is TRBV5-8 and J usage is TRBJ2-5; the match to TRBD2 covers 9 bases. J lost 0 bases, V lost 0 bases, and 3 bases had no gene match. The CDR3 runs 16 residues. CDR1 is SGHTS, CDR2 YDEGEE, per germline. CDR3 bases: TGTGCCAGCAGCTTGGGAGCTAGCGGGAACCAAGAGACCCAGTACTTC. Translating gives CASSLGASGNQETQYF.

This clonotype was recorded many times. The chain combines TRBV12-3 or TRBV12-4 with TRBJ2-7; 12 nucleotides agree with TRBD1. V was clipped by 5 bases and J by 5 bases; unmatched bases: 7. The CDR3 runs to 15 residues. CDR3 sequence: CASSPGTGGQHEQYF. The CDR3 nucleotides read TGTGCCAGCAGTCCCGGGACAGGGGGCCAGCACGAGCAGTACTTC.

Only a few counts were recorded for this clonotype. The genes are TRBV18 and TRBJ2-5; no firm D call. V dropped 2 bases and J dropped 5 bases, with 6 bases sitting between them. Germline CDR1 and CDR2: KGHSH and LQKENI. The CDR3 consists of 12 residues. Written as DNA, the CDR3 is TGTGCCAGCTCACCATACCCCGAGACCCAGTACTTC. Its translation: CASSPYPETQYF.

This clonotype has ten or more counts. The J gene is TRBJ2-7, the V gene TRBV6-2 or TRBV6-3; D is possibly TRBD2 (6 bases). The V and J ends lost 4 bases and 7 bases respectively, with 14 bases between them. Germline assignment: CDR1 MNHEY and CDR2 SVGEGT. CDR3 length: 13 amino acids. The CDR3 loop is CASSLASALEQYF. The CDR3 nucleotides read TGTGCCAGCAGTTTGGCTAGCGCCTTGGAGCAGTACTTC.

This chain links TRBV7-9 with TRBJ1-1; 8 nucleotides agree with TRBD1. The CDR3 contains 14 residues. Germline-derived CDR1 and CDR2 are SEHNR and FQNEAQ (reference sequence). V lost 6 bases and J lost 1; bases outside the gene matches: 4. In DNA form, the CDR3 reads TGTGCCAGCAGAACGACAGGGGAGAACACTGAAGCTTTCTTT. Its protein is CASRTTGENTEAFF. Variable domain in full (rest from reference TRBV7-9 and TRBJ1-1): DTGVSQNPRHKITKRGQNVTFRCDPISEHNRLYWYRQTLGQGPEFLTYFQNEAQLEKSRLLSDRFSAERPKGSFSTLEIQRTEQGDSAMYLCASRTTGENTEAFFGQGTRLTVV.

In this sample, this clonotype turned up many times. The genes are TRBV27 and TRBJ2-7, with 8 bases matching TRBD2. Per germline, CDR1 MNHEY and CDR2 SMNVEV (reference sequence). The ends lost 2 bases at V and 2 bases at J; junction bases unmatched: 8. The CDR3 covers 16 residues. The CDR3 bases are TGTGCCAGCAGTTTACTTTCACTAGCGGAAACCTACGAGCAGTACTTC. It is translated as CASSLLSLAETYEQYF.

This clonotype appeared a few times. This chain uses TRBV29-1 with TRBJ1-2, with D unresolved. CDR1 and CDR2 from the germline V gene are SQVTM and ANQGSEA. The CDR3 spans 13 residues. Trimming took 4 bases from V and 2 from J, leaving 11 bases between them. The CDR3 spells CSVGLGQNYGYTF. CDR3 nucleotides: TGCAGCGTTGGCTTGGGCCAAAACTATGGCTACACCTTC.

Only a few counts were recorded for this clonotype. The V gene is TRBV15, the J gene TRBJ1-2, with D unresolved. V gave up 0 bases and J gave up 4 bases, with 9 bases separating them. The germline V gene encodes CDR1 LNHNV and CDR2 YYDKDF (reference sequence). CDR3 size: 14 residues. CDR3 loop: CATSRDQTLYGYTF. In DNA form, the CDR3 reads TGTGCCACCAGCAGAGATCAAACACTCTATGGCTACACCTTC.

This clonotype was picked up many times. V is TRBV5-1 and J is TRBJ2-6; no definite D call. CDR3 length: 15 residues. Germline CDR1 reads SGHRS; CDR2 reads YFSETQ. V was clipped by 0 bases and J by 0 bases, with 4 bases between them. The CDR3 reads CASSLGSSGANVLTF. In DNA, the CDR3 is TGCGCCAGCAGCTTGGGCAGCTCTGGGGCCAACGTCCTGACTTTC.

The chain has TRBV5-1 and TRBJ2-7; a weak D match, TRBD2 (6 bases). V was clipped by 4 bases and J by 0 bases, with 14 bases between them. Germline lookup yields CDR1 SGHRS and CDR2 YFSETQ. This CDR3 has 15 amino acids. CDR3 nucleotides: TGCGCCAGCAGCCCCGGACTAACTAGCTCCTACGAGCAGTACTTC. It translates to CASSPGLTSSYEQYF.